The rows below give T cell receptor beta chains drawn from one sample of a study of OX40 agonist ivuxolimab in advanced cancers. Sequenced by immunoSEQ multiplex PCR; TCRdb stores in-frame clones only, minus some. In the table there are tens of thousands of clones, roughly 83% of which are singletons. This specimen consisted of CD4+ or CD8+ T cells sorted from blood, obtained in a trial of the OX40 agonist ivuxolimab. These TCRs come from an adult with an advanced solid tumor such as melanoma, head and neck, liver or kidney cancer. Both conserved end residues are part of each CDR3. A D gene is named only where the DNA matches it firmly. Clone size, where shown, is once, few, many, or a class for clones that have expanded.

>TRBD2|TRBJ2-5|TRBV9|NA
CASSPLAGRYQETQYF
TGTGCCAGCAGCCCTCTAGCGGGGAGGTATCAAGAGACCCAGTACTTC
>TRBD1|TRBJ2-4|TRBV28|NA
CASSRTGGFDIQYF
TGTGCCAGCAGCCGGACAGGGGGTTTCGACATTCAGTACTTC
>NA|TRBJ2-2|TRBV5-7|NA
CASSPSTHANTGELFF
TGTGCCAGCAGCCCATCCACCCACGCGAACACCGGGGAGCTGTTTTTT
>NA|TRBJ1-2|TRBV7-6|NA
CASSLGPLYGYTF
TGTGCCAGCAGCTTGGGTCCTCTTTATGGCTACACCTTC
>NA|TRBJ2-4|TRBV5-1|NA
CASSLTAGAKNIQYF
TGCGCCAGCAGCCTAACAGCGGGAGCCAAAAACATTCAGTACTTC
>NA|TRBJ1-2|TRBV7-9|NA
CATGLDYGYTF
TGTGCCACGGGCCTGGACTATGGCTACACCTTC
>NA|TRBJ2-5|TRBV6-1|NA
CASRPPVQGGETQYF
TGTGCCAGCAGACCCCCGGTGCAGGGAGGAGAGACCCAGTACTTC
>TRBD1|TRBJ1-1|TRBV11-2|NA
CASSFTGAGTEAFF
TGTGCCAGCAGCTTCACAGGGGCGGGCACTGAAGCTTTCTTT
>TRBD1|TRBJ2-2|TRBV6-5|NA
CASGPTGAGELFF
TGTGCCAGCGGCCCGACAGGGGCCGGGGAGCTGTTTTTT
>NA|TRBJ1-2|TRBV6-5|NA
CASTLGPGPYTF
TGTGCCAGCACCCTAGGCCCGGGGCCCTACACCTTC
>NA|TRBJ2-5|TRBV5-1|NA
CASTNPSQETQYF
TGCGCCAGCACCAACCCTTCACAAGAGACCCAGTACTTC
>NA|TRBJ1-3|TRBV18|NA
CASSPQGGDGNTIYF
TGTGCCAGCTCACCACAGGGTGGTGATGGAAACACCATATATTTT
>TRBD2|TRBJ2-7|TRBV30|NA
CAWSVAGAQDEQYF
TGTGCCTGGAGTGTAGCGGGGGCGCAGGACGAGCAGTACTTC
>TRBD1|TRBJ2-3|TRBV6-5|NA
CASTPGQLTDTQYF
TGTGCCAGCACCCCGGGACAGCTCACAGATACGCAGTATTTT
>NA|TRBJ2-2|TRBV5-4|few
CASSTKGAGMTGELFF
TGTGCCAGCAGCACTAAGGGGGCGGGAATGACCGGGGAGCTGTTTTTT
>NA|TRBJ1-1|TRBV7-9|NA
CASSFIGGTEAFF
TGTGCCAGCAGCTTTATCGGGGGTACTGAAGCTTTCTTT
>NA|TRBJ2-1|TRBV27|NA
CASSTIRGSAYNEQFF
TGTGCCAGCTCAACTATTAGGGGGTCAGCCTACAATGAGCAGTTCTTC
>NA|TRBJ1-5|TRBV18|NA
CASSTGTDQPQHF
TGTGCCAGCTCAACAGGAACCGATCAGCCCCAGCATTTT
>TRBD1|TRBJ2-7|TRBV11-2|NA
CASSLDGQAGYEQYF
TGTGCCAGCAGCTTAGACGGACAGGCGGGCTACGAGCAGTACTTC
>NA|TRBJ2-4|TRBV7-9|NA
CASSFSLSSDKNIQYF
TGTGCCAGCAGCTTCTCACTCTCTTCGGACAAAAACATTCAGTACTTC
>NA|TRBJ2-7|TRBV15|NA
CATSREVLESYEQYF
TGTGCCACCAGCAGAGAAGTTCTTGAGTCCTACGAGCAGTACTTC
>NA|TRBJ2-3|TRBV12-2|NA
CASRTRDRGVADTQYF
TGTGCAAGTCGCACCCGGGACAGGGGGGTAGCGGATACGCAGTATTTT
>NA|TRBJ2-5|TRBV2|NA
CASSWLMETQYF
TGTGCCAGCAGTTGGTTAATGGAGACCCAGTACTTC
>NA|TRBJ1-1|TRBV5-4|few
CASSLESDEAFF
TGTGCCAGCAGCTTGGAGTCAGATGAAGCTTTCTTT